These T cell receptor beta chains were read from a single sample in a study of T cells in Graves' hyperthyroidism and ophthalmopathy. TCRdb itself ran the multiplex PCR reads through MiXCR, one entry per CDR3 protein. The profile covers around 690,000 distinct CDR3 sequences, with 17% appearing a single time and around a sixth taken by the ten largest. The sample was blood. Every receptor here comes from a man aged 45 to 65 with Graves' hyperthyroidism. Both conserved end residues are part of each CDR3. The D gene is left open where the match is weak. Size is stated for part of the rows, as once, few or many counts, or as a class when the clone is expanded.

j_call,cdr3_length,v_call,clone_size,d_call,cdr3_nt,cdr3_aa
TRBJ1-5,14,TRBV3-1,few,NA,TGTGCCAGCAGCCAAACAGGGTTAAGTCAGCCCCAGCATTTT,CASSQTGLSQPQHF
TRBJ2-5,15,TRBV11-2,many,NA,TGTGCCAGCAGCTTAGGGCTAGCTGTTAAAGAGACCCAGTACTTC,CASSLGLAVKETQYF
TRBJ1-1,16,TRBV3-1,NA,TRBD1,TGTGCCAGCAGCCAAGATCAGGGGGCGATTAACACTGAAGCTTTCTTT,CASSQDQGAINTEAFF
TRBJ2-1,16,TRBV5-6,NA,NA,TGTGCCAGCAGCGGACCGGACACGAGCTCCTACAATGAGCAGTTCTTC,CASSGPDTSSYNEQFF
TRBJ2-2,13,TRBV28,many,NA,TGTGCCAGCTCCTACAGGGAGACCGGGGAGCTGTTTTTT,CASSYRETGELFF
TRBJ2-1,14,TRBV24-1,few,NA,TGTGCCACCTCACCGGGGACGGAGGGGAATGAGCAGTTCTTC,CATSPGTEGNEQFF
TRBJ2-5,12,TRBV7-3,few,TRBD2,TGTTCTTCTAGCGGGAGAGGGAAGACCCAGTACTTC,CSSSGRGKTQYF
TRBJ1-1,13,TRBV7-6,NA,NA,TGTGCCAGCAGCTCCTGGAGGGACACTGAAGCTTTCTTT,CASSSWRDTEAFF
TRBJ2-3,14,TRBV11-2,many,NA,TGTGCCAGCAGCTTTAATGATAACACAGATACGCAGTATTTT,CASSFNDNTDTQYF
TRBJ2-1,14,TRBV12-5,many,TRBD1,TGTGCTAGTGGGCGACAGGGAGCCTACAATGAGCAGTTCTTC,CASGRQGAYNEQFF
TRBJ2-7,14,TRBV6-1,few,NA,TGTGCCAGCAGTTATGGGGGTTGGCAGTACGAGCAGTACTTC,CASSYGGWQYEQYF
TRBJ1-1,15,TRBV19,many,NA,TGTGCCAGTAGTGCACATGGGGCTTGGGGAACTGAAGCTTTCTTT,CASSAHGAWGTEAFF
TRBJ1-1,13,TRBV7-9,NA,NA,TGTGCCAGCAGCTTAGGGGGGGGCGGGACGGCTTTCTTT,CASSLGGGGTAFF
TRBJ1-4,17,TRBV15,many,NA,TGTGCCACCAGCAGAGTAAGCGTGGACCCAGTAAATGAAAAACTGTTTTTT,CATSRVSVDPVNEKLFF
TRBJ1-1,16,TRBV20-1,once,NA,TGCAGTGCCTGGACCACCTCGGGAGGGAGAGAAACTGGAGCTTTCTTT,CSAWTTSGGRETGAFF
TRBJ2-1,14,TRBV27,many,NA,TGTGCCAGCAAACCGGGACCATCTTACAATGAGCAGTTCTTC,CASKPGPSYNEQFF
TRBJ2-1,17,TRBV24-1,many,TRBD2,TGTGCCACCAGTGATCTCCAGGGGGGTAGCGGGAGAAGTGAGCAGTTCTTC,CATSDLQGGSGRSEQFF
TRBJ2-7,12,TRBV30,few,NA,TGTGCCTGGAGTGGAGAGATAACGGGGCAGTACTTC,CAWSGEITGQYF
TRBJ2-7,11,TRBV27,few,TRBD2,TGTGCCAGCAGTTCTGGGACTAGCAAGTACTTC,CASSSGTSKYF
TRBJ2-4,15,TRBV28,NA,NA,TGTGCCAGCTCGCCACTCGGGGTGGGCAAAAACATTCAGTACTTC,CASSPLGVGKNIQYF
TRBJ2-1,13,TRBV20-1,NA,NA,TGCAGTGCTAGAGAAACAGTCTACAATGAGCAGTTCTTC,CSARETVYNEQFF
TRBJ2-2,16,TRBV12-3/TRBV12-4,NA,TRBD2,TGTGCCAGCAGTCTAGGGACTAGCGGGAGTCCCGGGGAGCTGTTTTTT,CASSLGTSGSPGELFF
TRBJ1-5,14,TRBV30,few,NA,TGTGCCTGGACCTCGGGGGTGAGAAATCAGCCCCAGCATTTT,CAWTSGVRNQPQHF
TRBJ2-1,15,TRBV7-8,NA,NA,TGTGCCAGCACCTATCCCATCGGGGTGTACAATGAGCAGTTCTTC,CASTYPIGVYNEQFF
TRBJ2-7,13,TRBV18,many,NA,TGTGCCAGCTCGCCCGGGACGCAAAGGGAGCAGTACTTC,CASSPGTQREQYF
TRBJ2-7,15,TRBV3-1,few,NA,TGTGCCAGCAGCCAGGCCGGACGGTCCTCCTACGAGCAGTACTTC,CASSQAGRSSYEQYF
TRBJ1-1,13,TRBV5-4,many,TRBD1,TGTGCCAGCAGTCAACGACAGGGGATAGAAGCTTTCTTT,CASSQRQGIEAFF
TRBJ2-5,16,TRBV12-3/TRBV12-4,many,NA,TGTGCCAGCAGTTTAGTACGGGTCAATGATGAGGAGACCCAGTACTTC,CASSLVRVNDEETQYF
TRBJ2-5,17,TRBV19,NA,TRBD1,TGTGCCAGTAGTATAGGATCCGGGACAGGAGGAAAAGAGACCCAGTACTTC,CASSIGSGTGGKETQYF
TRBJ1-4,17,TRBV28,NA,NA,TGTGCCAGCAGCCGGCGGGGGGGCACGTTCACTAATGAAAAACTGTTTTTT,CASSRRGGTFTNEKLFF
TRBJ2-2,17,TRBV19,few,TRBD2,TGTGCCAGTCGGTCGGGACTAGCGGGACGATCCACCGGGGAGCTGTTTTTT,CASRSGLAGRSTGELFF
TRBJ2-5,14,TRBV20-1,few,TRBD2,TGCAGTGCCCTCCGGGGACTAGCAGGAGAGACCCAGTACTTC,CSALRGLAGETQYF
TRBJ2-7,16,TRBV7-8,many,TRBD2,TGTGCCAGCAGCCGGCGGGGGGCAGGGAGTACGGACGAGCAGTACTTC,CASSRRGAGSTDEQYF
TRBJ2-7,14,TRBV5-1,NA,TRBD2,TGCGCCAGCAGGCTAGCGGGAGAACTAAACGAGCAGTACTTC,CASRLAGELNEQYF
TRBJ2-7,14,TRBV29-1,NA,NA,TGCAGCGTTATCACAGAGGGAAGCTCCTACGAGCAGTACTTC,CSVITEGSSYEQYF
TRBJ1-2,12,TRBV24-1,many,NA,TGTGCCACCAGCGACGCTAACTATGGCTACACCTTC,CATSDANYGYTF
TRBJ2-1,13,TRBV3-1,few,NA,TGTGCCAGCAGCCAAGATAGGGGGAATGAGCAGTTCTTC,CASSQDRGNEQFF
TRBJ2-7,14,TRBV27,many,NA,TGTGCCAGCAGTAGTGTGGACAGAGATTACGAGCAGTACTTC,CASSSVDRDYEQYF